Below are 13 T cell receptor beta chains sequenced from a single sample in a study of T cells in Graves' hyperthyroidism and ophthalmopathy. RNA transcripts were the template for amplifying TCR beta CDR3 regions. Researchers ran a first-round RT-PCR on the TCR CDR3 using the HTBI primer set. TCRdb called the multiplex PCR reads again in MiXCR, with one record for every CDR3 protein. The top ten hold around a sixth of the sample, which has approximately 640,000 distinct CDR3 sequences, 17% seen once. Sequenced material: blood. These receptors all come from a middle-aged man with Graves' hyperthyroidism.

At least ten counts were recorded for this clonotype. The V gene is TRBV2, the J gene TRBJ1-5, with TRBD1 identical over 11 bases. This CDR3 has 14 residues. V lost 7 bases and J lost 6; bases outside the gene matches: 5. Germline-derived CDR1 and CDR2 are SNHLY and FYNNEI. The CDR3 spells CASTRTGGVQPQHF. The DNA of the CDR3 is TGTGCCAGCACTAGGACAGGGGGCGTTCAGCCCCAGCATTTT.

Many counts were recorded for this clonotype. V usage is TRBV10-3 and J usage is TRBJ2-7; 7 bases line up with TRBD1. J was trimmed by 5 bases and V by 7 bases; bases with no gene match: 20. The CDR3 runs 17 residues. Germline V CDR1 and CDR2: ENHRY, SYGVKD. The chain's CDR3 is CAIKVGRGGPGWDEQYF. In DNA form, the CDR3 reads TGTGCCATCAAGGTCGGCAGAGGGGGCCCAGGGTGGGACGAGCAGTACTTC.

The CDR3 spells CASSRPLAAVSYNEQFF. CDR3 DNA sequence: TGTGCCAGCAGCCGACCCCTAGCCGCGGTATCCTACAATGAGCAGTTCTTC. The rearrangement uses TRBV12-3 or TRBV12-4 and TRBJ2-1, with D maybe TRBD2 (5 bases). This CDR3 contains 17 residues. The germline V and J ends were trimmed by 6 bases and 1 base, with 19 bases remaining between them.

The gene calls are TRBV24-1 and TRBJ1-1; TRBD1 is a possible D gene (5 bases). Deletions cut 4 bases from V and 6 bases from J, with 14 bases between. The germline gives CDR1 KGHDR, CDR2 SFDVKD. The CDR3 sequence is 14 residues long. In DNA, the CDR3 is TGTGCCACCAGTGACAGGGCTATGGAACCTGAAGCTTTCTTT. It codes for CATSDRAMEPEAFF.

The chain links TRBV7-2 to TRBJ2-7; tentatively, D is TRBD2 (6 bases). The length of the CDR3 is 15 residues. V was shortened by 1 base and J by 3 bases, with 13 bases between the two germline ends. Germline lookup yields CDR1 SGHTA and CDR2 FQGNSA. The CDR3 coding sequence is TGTGCCAGCAGCTTAGATGGTAGCGGAAACTACGAGCAGTACTTC. Translated, it gives CASSLDGSGNYEQYF.

This clonotype was detected only a few times. V is TRBV7-9 and J is TRBJ2-1; D call uncertain. Germline loops: CDR1 SEHNR, CDR2 FQNEAQ (reference sequence). V gave up 7 bases and J gave up 6 bases, with 10 bases separating them. The CDR3 extends over 12 amino acids. The chain's CDR3 is CASIPPSNEQFF. CDR3 bases: TGTGCCAGCATCCCCCCGAGCAATGAGCAGTTCTTC.

This clonotype has more than one count but fewer than ten. The V call is TRBV27, the J call TRBJ2-7; TRBD2 agrees at 13 bases. Trimming at V came to 8 bases and at J to 6 bases, leaving 4 bases not matched to a gene. The CDR3 is 13 amino acids. From germline, CDR1 is MNHEY and CDR2 SMNVEV (reference sequence). The CDR3 DNA is TGTGCCAGCCGGACTAGCGGGGGCGGCGAGCAGTACTTC. It encodes CASRTSGGGEQYF.

This clonotype was seen a single time. V and J are TRBV13 and TRBJ2-7; 8 bases align to TRBD1. The germline V gene encodes CDR1 PRHDT and CDR2 FYEKMQ (reference sequence). The CDR3 runs to 15 residues. J lost 4 bases, V lost 4 bases, and 9 bases had no gene match. CDR3 region: CASSSTTGGGYEQYF. The CDR3 DNA reads as TGTGCCAGCAGCTCTACTACAGGGGGTGGGTACGAGCAGTACTTC.

This clonotype was observed many times. The rearrangement joins TRBV27 to TRBJ1-2, with D perhaps matching TRBD1 (6 bases). Trimming pared 3 bases from V and 4 bases from J, leaving 12 bases between. Germline lookup yields CDR1 MNHEY and CDR2 SMNVEV (reference sequence). The CDR3 covers 14 residues. The CDR3 sequence: CASSFRGDPYGYTF. The CDR3 region has the DNA TGTGCCAGCAGTTTTAGGGGGGACCCCTATGGCTACACCTTC.

This clonotype has at least ten counts. This rearrangement joins TRBV6-2 or TRBV6-3 to TRBJ2-7, with D perhaps assigned TRBD1 or TRBD2 (5 bases each). This CDR3 contains 16 residues. Between the trimmed V and J ends, which lost 6 bases and 5 bases, there was a span of 23 bases. The germline V gene has CDR1 MNHEY and CDR2 SVGEGT. The CDR3: CASRPPSRGIGHEQYF. CDR3 in DNA: TGTGCCAGCAGACCCCCGTCGAGGGGTATCGGACACGAGCAGTACTTC.

The chain employs TRBV12-3 or TRBV12-4 and TRBJ1-5, with TRBD1 matching 7 bases. After removal of 6 bases from V and 6 bases from J, the junction contained 11 bases not matched to a gene. This CDR3 region has 15 residues. CDR3: CASRGEGGAGQPQHF. The CDR3 region has the DNA TGTGCCAGCAGGGGGGAAGGGGGCGCGGGTCAGCCCCAGCATTTT.

This clonotype was observed at least ten times. V is TRBV5-1 and J is TRBJ2-7; D unclear. Trimming took off 6 bases at V and 3 bases at J, with 7 bases between the two ends. CDR1 is SGHRS, CDR2 YFSETQ, per germline. The CDR3 runs 11 residues. This CDR3 reads CASTRYYEQYF. CDR3 bases: TGCGCCAGCACCCGATACTACGAGCAGTACTTC. Variable domain in full (rest from reference TRBV5-1 and TRBJ2-7): KAGVTQTPRYLIKTRGQQVTLSCSPISGHRSVSWYQQTPGQGLQFLFEYFSETQRNKGNFPGRFSGRQFSNSRSEMNVSTLELGDSALYLCASTRYYEQYFGPGTRLTVT.

Many counts were recorded for this clonotype. The genes are TRBV12-3 or TRBV12-4 and TRBJ2-7; 7 positions match TRBD2. V lost 5 bases to trimming and J lost 2 bases; unmatched junction nucleotides: 12. The CDR3 runs to 16 residues. CDR3 sequence reads: CASSRRTSGVAYEQYF. CDR3 nucleotides: TGTGCCAGCAGTAGACGGACTAGTGGAGTAGCCTACGAGCAGTACTTC.